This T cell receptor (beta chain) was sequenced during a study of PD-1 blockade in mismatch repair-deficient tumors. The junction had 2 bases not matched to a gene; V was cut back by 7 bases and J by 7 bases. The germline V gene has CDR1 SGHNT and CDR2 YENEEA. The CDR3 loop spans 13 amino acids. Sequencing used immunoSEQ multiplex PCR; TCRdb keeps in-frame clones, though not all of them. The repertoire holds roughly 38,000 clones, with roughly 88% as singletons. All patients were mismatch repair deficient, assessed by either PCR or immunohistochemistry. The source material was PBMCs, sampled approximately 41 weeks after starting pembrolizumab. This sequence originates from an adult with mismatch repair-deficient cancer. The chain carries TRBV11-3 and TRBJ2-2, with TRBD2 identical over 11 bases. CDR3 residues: CASTGTSGGELFF. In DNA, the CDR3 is TGTGCCAGCACCGGGACTAGCGGCGGGGAGCTGTTTTTT. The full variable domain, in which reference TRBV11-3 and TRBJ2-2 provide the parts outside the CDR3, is EAGVVQSPRYKIIEKKQPVAFWCNPISGHNTLYWYLQNLGQGPELLIRYENEEAVDDSQLPKDRFSAERLKGVDSTLKIQPAELGDSAVYLCASTGTSGGELFFGEGSRLTVL.